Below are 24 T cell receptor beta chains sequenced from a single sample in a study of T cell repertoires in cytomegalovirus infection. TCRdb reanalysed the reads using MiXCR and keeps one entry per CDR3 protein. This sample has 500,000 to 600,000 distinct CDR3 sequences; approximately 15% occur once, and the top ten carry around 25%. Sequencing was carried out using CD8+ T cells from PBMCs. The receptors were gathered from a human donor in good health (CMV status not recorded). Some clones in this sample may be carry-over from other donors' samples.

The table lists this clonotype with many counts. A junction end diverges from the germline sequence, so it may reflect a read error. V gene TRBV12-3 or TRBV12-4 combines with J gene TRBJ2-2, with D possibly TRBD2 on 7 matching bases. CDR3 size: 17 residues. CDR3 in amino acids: CASSSSGGGKNAGELFF. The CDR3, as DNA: TGTGCCAGCAGTTCCTCGGGGGGCGGGAAGAACGCCGGGGAGCTGTTTTTT.

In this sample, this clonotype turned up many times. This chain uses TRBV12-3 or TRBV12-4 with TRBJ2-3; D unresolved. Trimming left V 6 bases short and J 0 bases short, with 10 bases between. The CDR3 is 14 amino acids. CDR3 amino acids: CASSPHPSTDTQYF. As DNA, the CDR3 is TGTGCCAGCAGCCCCCATCCTAGCACAGATACGCAGTATTTT.

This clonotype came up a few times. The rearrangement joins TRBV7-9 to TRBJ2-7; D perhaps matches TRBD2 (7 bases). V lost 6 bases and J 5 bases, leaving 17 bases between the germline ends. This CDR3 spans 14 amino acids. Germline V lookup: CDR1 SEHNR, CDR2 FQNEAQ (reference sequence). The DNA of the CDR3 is TGTGCCAGCAGTCCCCGGGGGGCCTGGGACGAGCAGTACTTC. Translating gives CASSPRGAWDEQYF.

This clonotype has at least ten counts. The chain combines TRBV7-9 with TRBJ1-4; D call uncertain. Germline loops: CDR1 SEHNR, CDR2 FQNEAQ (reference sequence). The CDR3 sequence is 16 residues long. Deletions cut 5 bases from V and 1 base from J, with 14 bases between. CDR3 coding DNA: TGTGCCAGCAGCACCTCAGGTAGCGGAACTAATGAAAAACTGTTTTTT. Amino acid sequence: CASSTSGSGTNEKLFF.

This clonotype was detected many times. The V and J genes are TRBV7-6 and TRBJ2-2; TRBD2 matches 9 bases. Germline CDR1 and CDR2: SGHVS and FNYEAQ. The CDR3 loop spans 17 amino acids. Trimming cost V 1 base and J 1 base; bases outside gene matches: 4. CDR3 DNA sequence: TGTGCCAGCAGCTTAGACAGACTAGCGGAGAACACCGGGGAGCTGTTTTTT. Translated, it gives CASSLDRLAENTGELFF.

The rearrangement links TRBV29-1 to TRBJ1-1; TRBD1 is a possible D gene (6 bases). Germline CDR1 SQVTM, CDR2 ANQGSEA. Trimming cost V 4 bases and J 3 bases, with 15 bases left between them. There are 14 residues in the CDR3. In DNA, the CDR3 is TGCAGCGTTGTAGGGGGAACGAGGGACACTGAAGCTTTCTTT. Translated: CSVVGGTRDTEAFF.

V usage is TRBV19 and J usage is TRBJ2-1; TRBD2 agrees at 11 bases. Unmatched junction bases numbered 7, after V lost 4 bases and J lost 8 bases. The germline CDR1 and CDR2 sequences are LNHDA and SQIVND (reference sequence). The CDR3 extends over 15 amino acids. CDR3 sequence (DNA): TGTGCCAGTAGTAATAGCGGGGGGGCGAGCCATGAGCAGTTCTTC. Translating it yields CASSNSGGASHEQFF.

CDR3 loop: CASSLRSTRDTYTGELFF. CDR3 coding DNA: TGTGCCAGCAGCCTGAGGTCTACCCGGGACACTTACACCGGGGAGCTGTTTTTT. The V gene is TRBV4-2, the J gene TRBJ2-2; perhaps TRBD1 as D (6 bases). The germline V gene has CDR1 LGHNA and CDR2 YNFKEQ. Trimming left V 4 bases short and J 3 bases short, with 21 bases between. The CDR3 length is 18 residues.

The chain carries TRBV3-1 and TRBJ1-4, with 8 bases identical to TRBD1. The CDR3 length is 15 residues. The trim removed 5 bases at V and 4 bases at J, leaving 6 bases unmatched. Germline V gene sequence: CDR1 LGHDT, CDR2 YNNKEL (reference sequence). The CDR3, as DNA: TGTGCCAGCAGCAAGTTTGACAGGGGTAATGAAAAACTGTTTTTT. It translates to CASSKFDRGNEKLFF. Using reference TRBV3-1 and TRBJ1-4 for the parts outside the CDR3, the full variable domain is DTAVSQTPKYLVTQMGNDKSIKCEQNLGHDTMYWYKQDSKKFLKIMFSYNNKELIINETVPNRFSPKSPDKAHLNLHINSLELGDSAVYFCASSKFDRGNEKLFFGSGTQLSVL.

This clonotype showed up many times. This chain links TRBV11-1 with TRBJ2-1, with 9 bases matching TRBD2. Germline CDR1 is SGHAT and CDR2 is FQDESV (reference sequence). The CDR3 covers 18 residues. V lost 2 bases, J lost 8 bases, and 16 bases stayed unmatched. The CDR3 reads CASSLRPFAGGPGDEQFF. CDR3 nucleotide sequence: TGTGCCAGCAGCTTACGCCCTTTCGCGGGAGGGCCTGGGGATGAGCAGTTCTTC.

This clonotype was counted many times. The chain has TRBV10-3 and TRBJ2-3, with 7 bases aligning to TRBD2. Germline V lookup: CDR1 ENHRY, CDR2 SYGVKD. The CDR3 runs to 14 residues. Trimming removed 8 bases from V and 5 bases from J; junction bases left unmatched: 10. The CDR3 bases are TGTGCCATCGGAAGCGGGGCTGGGGGAGATACGCAGTATTTT. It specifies CAIGSGAGGDTQYF.

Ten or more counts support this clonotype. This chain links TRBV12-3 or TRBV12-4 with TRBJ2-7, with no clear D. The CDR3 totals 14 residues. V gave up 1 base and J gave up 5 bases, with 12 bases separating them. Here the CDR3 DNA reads TGTGCCAGCAGTTTAGGGCTGTCGCCGAACGAGCAGTACTTC. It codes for CASSLGLSPNEQYF.

DNA of the CDR3: TGTGCCAGCAGTGGAAACAGGCCCATCCAAACTAATGAAAAACTGTTTTTT. Its translation is CASSGNRPIQTNEKLFF. The chain carries TRBV25-1 and TRBJ1-4; D possibly corresponds to TRBD1 (5 bases). This CDR3 is 17 amino acids long. With 4 bases removed from V and 1 base from J, the gap between germline ends came to 16 bases. Germline lookup yields CDR1 MGHDK and CDR2 SYGVNS.

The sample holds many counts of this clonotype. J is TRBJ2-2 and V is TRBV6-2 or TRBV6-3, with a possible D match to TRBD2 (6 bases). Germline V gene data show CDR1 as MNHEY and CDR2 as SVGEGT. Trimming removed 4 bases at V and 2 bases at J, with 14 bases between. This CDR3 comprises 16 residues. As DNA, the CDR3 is TGTGCCAGCAGTTCCGCTAGCGTTTTAAACACCGGGGAGCTGTTTTTT. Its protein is CASSSASVLNTGELFF.

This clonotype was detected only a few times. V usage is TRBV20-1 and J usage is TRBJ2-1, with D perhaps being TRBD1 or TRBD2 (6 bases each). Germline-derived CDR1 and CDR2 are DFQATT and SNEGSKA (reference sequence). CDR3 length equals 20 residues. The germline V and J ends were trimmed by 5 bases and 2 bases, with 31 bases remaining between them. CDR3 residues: CSADESEGGLAGRTYNEQFF. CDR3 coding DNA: TGCAGTGCTGATGAGTCCGAGGGGGGTCTGGCGGGAAGGACCTACAATGAGCAGTTCTTC.

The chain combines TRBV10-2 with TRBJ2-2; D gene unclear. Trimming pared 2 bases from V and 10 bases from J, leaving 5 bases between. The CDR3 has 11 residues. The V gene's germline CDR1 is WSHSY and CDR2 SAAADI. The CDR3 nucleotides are TGCGCCAGCAGTGAGCGGGTGGAGCTGTTTTTT. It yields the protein CASSERVELFF.

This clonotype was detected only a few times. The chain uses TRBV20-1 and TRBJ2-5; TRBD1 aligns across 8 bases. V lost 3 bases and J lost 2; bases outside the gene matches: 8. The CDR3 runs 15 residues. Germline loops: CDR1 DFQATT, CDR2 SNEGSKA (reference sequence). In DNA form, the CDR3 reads TGCAGTGCTAGGGACAGGGAAAGGGTGCAAGAGACCCAGTACTTC. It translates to CSARDRERVQETQYF.

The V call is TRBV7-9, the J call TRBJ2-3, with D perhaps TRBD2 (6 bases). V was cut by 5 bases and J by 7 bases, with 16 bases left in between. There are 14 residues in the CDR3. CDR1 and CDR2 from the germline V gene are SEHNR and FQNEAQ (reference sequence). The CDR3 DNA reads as TGTGCCAGCAGCCCGTCGCGGACTACAAATACGCAGTATTTT. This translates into CASSPSRTTNTQYF. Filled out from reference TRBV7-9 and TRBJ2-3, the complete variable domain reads DTGVSQNPRHKITKRGQNVTFRCDPISEHNRLYWYRQTLGQGPEFLTYFQNEAQLEKSRLLSDRFSAERPKGSFSTLEIQRTEQGDSAMYLCASSPSRTTNTQYFGPGTRLTVL.

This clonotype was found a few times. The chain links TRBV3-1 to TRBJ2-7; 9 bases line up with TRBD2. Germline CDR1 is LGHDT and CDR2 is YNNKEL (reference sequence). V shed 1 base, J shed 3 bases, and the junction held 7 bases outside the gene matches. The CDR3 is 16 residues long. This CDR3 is CASSQGGAGGLYEQYF. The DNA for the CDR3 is TGTGCCAGCAGCCAAGGGGGAGCGGGAGGCCTCTACGAGCAGTACTTC.

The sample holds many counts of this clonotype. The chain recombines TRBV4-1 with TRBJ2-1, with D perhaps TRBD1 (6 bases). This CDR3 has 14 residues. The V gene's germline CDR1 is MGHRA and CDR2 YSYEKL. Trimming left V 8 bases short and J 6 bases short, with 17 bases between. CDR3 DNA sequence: TGCGCCAGCCAAGCCAGGGGTGCCGCCAATGAGCAGTTCTTC. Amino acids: CASQARGAANEQFF.

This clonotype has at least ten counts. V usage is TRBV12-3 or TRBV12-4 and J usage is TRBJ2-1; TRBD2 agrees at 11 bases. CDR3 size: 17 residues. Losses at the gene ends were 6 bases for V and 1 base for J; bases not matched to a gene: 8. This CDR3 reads CASSSPGLAVSYNEQFF. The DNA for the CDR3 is TGTGCCAGCAGCTCACCGGGACTAGCGGTATCCTACAATGAGCAGTTCTTC.

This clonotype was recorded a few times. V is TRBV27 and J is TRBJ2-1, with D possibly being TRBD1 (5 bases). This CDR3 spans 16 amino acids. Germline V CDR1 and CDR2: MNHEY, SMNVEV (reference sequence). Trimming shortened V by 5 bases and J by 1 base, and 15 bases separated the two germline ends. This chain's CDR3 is CASSPSQGESYNEQFF. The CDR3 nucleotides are TGTGCCAGCAGTCCATCCCAGGGTGAGTCCTACAATGAGCAGTTCTTC.

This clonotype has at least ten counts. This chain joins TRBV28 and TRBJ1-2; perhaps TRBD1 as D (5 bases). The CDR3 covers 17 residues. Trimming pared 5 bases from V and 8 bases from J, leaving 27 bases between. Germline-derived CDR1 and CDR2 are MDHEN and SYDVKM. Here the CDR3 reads CASSDWGTDGRIGGYTF. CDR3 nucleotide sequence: TGTGCCAGCAGTGATTGGGGGACCGACGGACGTATTGGAGGCTACACCTTC.

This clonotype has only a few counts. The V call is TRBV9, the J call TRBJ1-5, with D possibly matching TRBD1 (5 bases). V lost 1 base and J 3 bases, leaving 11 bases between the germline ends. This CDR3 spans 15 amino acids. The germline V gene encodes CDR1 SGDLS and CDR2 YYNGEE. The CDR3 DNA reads TGTGCCAGCAGCGTATCGGGGGGAGTCAATCAGCCCCAGCATTTT. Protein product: CASSVSGGVNQPQHF.